This is a list of T cell receptor beta chains from one sample in a study of T-cell memory formation after mild COVID-19. TCRdb redid the calling of the 5' RACE reads with MiXCR, one entry per CDR3 protein. The sample has 260,000 or so distinct CDR3 sequences, over 15% seen once. Sequenced material: PBMCs or a T cell subset sorted from them (not recorded which). The receptors were gathered from a man between 18 and 29 years old who had mild COVID-19 (a few samples of this study predate the infection). Cell type and time point are not known. Each CDR3 is given with its conserved first and last residue. The order of the fields is J gene, clone size, V gene, CDR3 protein. Size is omitted from some rows. Given values are once, few, many or a class for expanded clones.

j_call: TRBJ2-1; clone_size: few; v_call: TRBV9; cdr3_aa: CASRTPRTDEQFF
j_call: TRBJ1-1; clone_size: NA; v_call: TRBV3-1; cdr3_aa: CASSGPGSQAFF
j_call: TRBJ2-5; clone_size: few; v_call: TRBV5-1; cdr3_aa: CASSAAGGQETQYF
j_call: TRBJ2-1; clone_size: NA; v_call: TRBV6-5; cdr3_aa: CASSYSGTDNEQFF
j_call: TRBJ2-7; clone_size: NA; v_call: TRBV19; cdr3_aa: CASSIMDRSTEQYF
j_call: TRBJ1-2; clone_size: NA; v_call: TRBV6-1; cdr3_aa: CASSERQGAFFDGYTF
j_call: TRBJ1-2; clone_size: few; v_call: TRBV5-1; cdr3_aa: CASHNRASYTF
j_call: TRBJ1-4; clone_size: few; v_call: TRBV20-1; cdr3_aa: CSAYDREGEKLFF
j_call: TRBJ2-3; clone_size: few; v_call: TRBV6-5; cdr3_aa: CATLNSGNTQYF
j_call: TRBJ2-7; clone_size: few; v_call: TRBV4-1; cdr3_aa: CASSMGQGYYEQYF
j_call: TRBJ2-1; clone_size: few; v_call: TRBV4-1; cdr3_aa: CASGWGAGAYNEQFF
j_call: TRBJ1-1; clone_size: NA; v_call: TRBV12-3/TRBV12-4; cdr3_aa: CASSHAGHPGTEAFF
j_call: TRBJ1-1; clone_size: NA; v_call: TRBV6-2/TRBV6-3; cdr3_aa: CASSYSETGGSFF
j_call: TRBJ2-1; clone_size: few; v_call: TRBV20-1; cdr3_aa: CSARDPSGGENNEQFF
j_call: TRBJ1-6; clone_size: few; v_call: TRBV27; cdr3_aa: CASSFVNSPLHF
j_call: TRBJ2-3; clone_size: NA; v_call: TRBV6-2/TRBV6-3; cdr3_aa: CASSRLAGTTDTQYF
j_call: TRBJ1-5; clone_size: NA; v_call: TRBV4-1; cdr3_aa: CASSPGQSFNQPQHF
j_call: TRBJ1-2; clone_size: few; v_call: TRBV5-6; cdr3_aa: CASSLQGPGYTF
j_call: TRBJ1-1; clone_size: few; v_call: TRBV20-1; cdr3_aa: CSASGAANTEAFF
j_call: TRBJ2-5; clone_size: few; v_call: TRBV20-1; cdr3_aa: CSARASGGASETQYF
j_call: TRBJ2-3; clone_size: NA; v_call: TRBV2; cdr3_aa: CASSLYGADTQYF
j_call: TRBJ1-2; clone_size: few; v_call: TRBV5-8; cdr3_aa: CASRLTYGGYTF
j_call: TRBJ1-2; clone_size: few; v_call: TRBV6-2/TRBV6-3; cdr3_aa: CASSFRTGEYGYTF
j_call: TRBJ1-2; clone_size: NA; v_call: TRBV12-3/TRBV12-4; cdr3_aa: CASSRLGGYGYTF
j_call: TRBJ2-1; clone_size: NA; v_call: TRBV7-9; cdr3_aa: CASSLAAGQGEQFF
j_call: TRBJ2-3; clone_size: few; v_call: TRBV24-1; cdr3_aa: CATSDSGLAGVTDTQYF
j_call: TRBJ1-6; clone_size: NA; v_call: TRBV13; cdr3_aa: CASSQTGTGSPLHF
j_call: TRBJ1-2; clone_size: once; v_call: TRBV18; cdr3_aa: CASSPYGTGRSSYGYTF
j_call: TRBJ2-1; clone_size: few; v_call: TRBV9; cdr3_aa: CASSVAGRAPFF
j_call: TRBJ1-6; clone_size: NA; v_call: TRBV7-3; cdr3_aa: CASYRGNNSPLHF
j_call: TRBJ2-1; clone_size: many; v_call: TRBV11-2; cdr3_aa: CASSLAVASGWGEQFF
j_call: TRBJ1-1; clone_size: few; v_call: TRBV27; cdr3_aa: CASRPTGIGEAFF
j_call: TRBJ1-1; clone_size: few; v_call: TRBV4-2; cdr3_aa: CASSQEAPAKDTEAFF
j_call: TRBJ1-2; clone_size: NA; v_call: TRBV5-1; cdr3_aa: CASRESGTGALGYTF
j_call: TRBJ1-4; clone_size: NA; v_call: TRBV7-9; cdr3_aa: CASSLVREKLFF
j_call: TRBJ2-5; clone_size: NA; v_call: TRBV5-1; cdr3_aa: CASNTGGQETQYF
j_call: TRBJ1-4; clone_size: NA; v_call: TRBV7-2; cdr3_aa: CASSPGVREKLFF
j_call: TRBJ2-3; clone_size: NA; v_call: TRBV7-9; cdr3_aa: CASSFDGASTDTQYF
j_call: TRBJ1-2; clone_size: few; v_call: TRBV29-1; cdr3_aa: CSALQEGLYGYTF
j_call: TRBJ1-3; clone_size: NA; v_call: TRBV7-9; cdr3_aa: CASSLSIQTNTIYF
j_call: TRBJ1-3; clone_size: few; v_call: TRBV29-1; cdr3_aa: CSVEPETGNTIYF